The 7 T cell receptor beta chains in this list originate from one sample, sequenced in a study of blood T cell repertoires in COVID-19. Clones were read by immunoSEQ multiplex PCR, and TCRdb kept only the in-frame ones, dropping some. The table lists around 160,000 clones, 80% to 90% of them singletons. The sequenced sample was peripheral blood. These receptors were obtained from a human donor with acute or convalescent COVID-19. The donor label of this sample is uncertain.

The chain couples TRBV7-9 to TRBJ2-7; D is possibly TRBD1 (6 bases). The CDR3 contains 13 residues. The V end was cut by 3 bases, the J end by 6 bases, with 12 bases between. From germline, CDR1 is SEHNR and CDR2 FQNEAQ (reference sequence). In DNA, the CDR3 is TGTGCCAGCAGCTTGACAGGAGTGGGCGAGCAGTACTTC. As protein: CASSLTGVGEQYF.

V is TRBV9 and J is TRBJ2-7; the match to TRBD1 covers 8 bases. The V gene end was trimmed by 2 bases and the J gene end by 4 bases; junction bases not matched to a gene: 5. CDR1 SGDLS and CDR2 YYNGEE come from the germline V gene. The length of the CDR3 is 14 residues. The CDR3 region has the DNA TGTGCCAGCAGCGTCCACTGGACAGGGTACGAGCAGTACTTC. Translated: CASSVHWTGYEQYF.

The CDR3 DNA sequence: TGTGCCAGCAGTTGGGCCGGGACAGGGGCCTACGAGCAGTACTTC. The encoded protein is CASSWAGTGAYEQYF. The genes are TRBV27 and TRBJ2-7; 10 bases line up with TRBD1. Germline assignment: CDR1 MNHEY and CDR2 SMNVEV (reference sequence). Unmatched junction bases numbered 5, after V lost 4 bases and J lost 2 bases. This CDR3 is built from 15 residues.

This chain joins TRBV7-2 and TRBJ1-2, with 9 bases identical to TRBD1. V dropped 1 base and J dropped 4; count of bases not matched to a gene: 4. CDR1 and CDR2 from the germline V gene are SGHTA and FQGNSA. This CDR3 has 15 amino acids. The CDR3 loop is CASSLGQGGSYGYTF. DNA of the CDR3: TGTGCCAGCAGCTTAGGACAGGGGGGCTCCTATGGCTACACCTTC.

The CDR3 coding sequence is TGTGCCAGTACTGCCGACAGGAACTATGGCTACACCTTC. Protein product: CASTADRNYGYTF. This chain uses TRBV19 with TRBJ1-2; weak D call: TRBD1 (6 bases). The CDR3 totals 13 residues. V was clipped by 7 bases and J by 2 bases, with 11 bases between them. The germline gives CDR1 LNHDA, CDR2 SQIVND (reference sequence).

This clone has just a few counts. The CDR3 coding sequence is TGTGCCAGCCCAGGAACGCCAGCCGGGGAGCTGTTTTTT. Its protein product is CASPGTPAGELFF. This chain joins TRBV21-1 and TRBJ2-2; TRBD1 is the table's D call, not checked against the DNA. TRBV21-1 is tagged as a pseudogene. CDR3 length: 13 residues.

The V call is TRBV19, the J call TRBJ2-1; D call uncertain. Germline CDR1 reads LNHDA; CDR2 reads SQIVND (reference sequence). Deletions cut 3 bases from V and 10 bases from J, with 13 bases between. The CDR3 runs 13 residues. CDR3 sequence (DNA): TGTGCCAGTAGTATGCGAACTGCCAGGGAGCAGTTCTTC. Its translation: CASSMRTAREQFF.